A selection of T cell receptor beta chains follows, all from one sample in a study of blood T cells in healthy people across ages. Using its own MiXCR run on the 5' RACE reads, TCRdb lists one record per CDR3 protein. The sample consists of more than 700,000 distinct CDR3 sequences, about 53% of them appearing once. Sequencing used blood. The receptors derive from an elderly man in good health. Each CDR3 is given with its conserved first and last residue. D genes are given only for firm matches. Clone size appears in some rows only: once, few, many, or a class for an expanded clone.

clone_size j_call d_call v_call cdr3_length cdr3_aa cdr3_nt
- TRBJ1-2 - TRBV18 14 CASSPGRADYGYTF TGTGCCAGCTCACCAGGCAGGGCAGACTATGGCTACACCTTC
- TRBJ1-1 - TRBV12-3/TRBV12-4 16 CASSLADLLMNTEAFF TGTGCCAGCAGTTTAGCGGACCTCCTCATGAACACTGAAGCTTTCTTT
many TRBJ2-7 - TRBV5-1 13 CASSLDGSYEQYF TGCGCCAGCAGCTTGGACGGCTCCTACGAGCAGTACTTC
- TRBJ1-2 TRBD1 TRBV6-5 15 CASSYRGQGGYGYTF TGTGCCAGCAGTTACCGTGGACAGGGGGGTTATGGCTACACCTTC
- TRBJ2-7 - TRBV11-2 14 CASSSRLVSYEQYF TGTGCCAGCAGCTCCCGACTAGTCTCCTACGAGCAGTACTTC
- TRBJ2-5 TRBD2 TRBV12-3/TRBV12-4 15 CASSLPGGRQETQYF TGTGCCAGCAGTTTACCGGGGGGGCGACAAGAGACCCAGTACTTC
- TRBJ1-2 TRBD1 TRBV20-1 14 CSAWEAGGAGGYTF TGCAGTGCTTGGGAGGCAGGGGGCGCGGGGGGCTACACCTTC
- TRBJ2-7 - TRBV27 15 CASSFVGGRFGEQYF TGTGCCAGCAGTTTCGTAGGGGGGCGATTCGGCGAGCAGTACTTC
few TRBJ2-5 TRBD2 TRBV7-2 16 CASSSYGTRKQETQYF TGTGCCAGCAGCTCATACGGGACTAGAAAACAAGAGACCCAGTACTTC
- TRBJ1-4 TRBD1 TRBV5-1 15 CASSTGQGTNEKLFF TGCGCCAGCAGCACAGGACAGGGAACTAATGAAAAACTGTTTTTT
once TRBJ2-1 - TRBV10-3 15 CGISEGGGSYNEQFF TGTGGCATCAGTGAAGGGGGTGGCTCCTACAATGAGCAGTTCTTC
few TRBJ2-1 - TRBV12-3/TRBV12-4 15 CASSPLGARYNEQFF TGTGCCAGCAGCCCCTTGGGGGCCCGTTACAATGAGCAGTTCTTC
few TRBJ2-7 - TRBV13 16 CASSNIGTDSSYEQYF TGTGCCAGCAGCAATATCGGGACGGATAGCTCCTACGAGCAGTACTTC
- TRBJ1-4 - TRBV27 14 CASSAGALKEKLFF TGTGCCAGCAGTGCGGGGGCCCTAAAGGAAAAACTGTTTTTT
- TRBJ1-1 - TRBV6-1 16 CASSDTLEGMNTEAFF TGTGCCAGCAGTGACACCCTTGAAGGGATGAACACTGAAGCTTTCTTT
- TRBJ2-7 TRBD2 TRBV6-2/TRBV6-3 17 CASSVIVFGGRGEEQYF TGTGCCAGCAGCGTTATCGTATTCGGCGGGAGAGGAGAGGAGCAGTACTTC
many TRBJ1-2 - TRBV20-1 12 CSANQGGGGYTF TGCAGTGCTAATCAAGGGGGTGGTGGCTACACCTTC
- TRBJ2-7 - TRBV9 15 CASSVGPSSTYEQYF TGTGCCAGCAGCGTAGGCCCCAGCAGCACCTACGAGCAGTACTTC
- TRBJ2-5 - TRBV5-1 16 CASSLRLVRDQETQYF TGCGCCAGCAGCTTAAGGCTCGTGCGGGACCAAGAGACCCAGTACTTC
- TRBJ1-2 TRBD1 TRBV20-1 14 CSAVSAGGDYGYTF TGCAGTGCCGTGAGCGCAGGGGGAGACTATGGCTACACCTTC
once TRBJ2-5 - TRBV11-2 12 CASSFRNREQYF TGTGCCAGCAGCTTCAGGAATCGGGAGCAGTACTTC
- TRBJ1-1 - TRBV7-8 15 CASSRDLTPNTEAFF TGTGCCAGCAGCCGGGACCTCACACCGAACACTGAAGCTTTCTTT
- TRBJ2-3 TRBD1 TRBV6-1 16 CASSGERQGGPGYAYF TGTGCCAGCAGTGGAGAGAGACAGGGGGGTCCTGGATACGCGTATTTT
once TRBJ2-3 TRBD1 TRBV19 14 CATAGTGGPDTQYF TGTGCCACAGCCGGGACAGGGGGCCCAGATACGCAGTATTTT
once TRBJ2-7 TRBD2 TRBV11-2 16 CASRRGLAGDSYEQYF TGTGCCAGCAGACGAGGACTAGCGGGGGACTCCTACGAGCAGTACTTC
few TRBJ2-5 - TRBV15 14 CATSRDAGPTSQYF TGTGCCACCAGCAGAGATGCAGGGCCGACTTCCCAGTACTTC
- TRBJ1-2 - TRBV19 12 CASIGTPGGYTF TGTGCCAGTATCGGGACCCCCGGTGGCTACACCTTC
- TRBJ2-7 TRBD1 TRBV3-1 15 CASNQVGTGGGEQYF TGTGCCAGCAACCAAGTAGGGACAGGGGGAGGCGAGCAGTACTTC
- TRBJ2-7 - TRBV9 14 CASSVGRNPYEQYF TGTGCCAGCAGCGTTGGACGGAATCCCTACGAGCAGTACTTC
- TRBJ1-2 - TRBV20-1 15 CSAPPPGRSNYGYTF TGCAGTGCCCCTCCCCCCGGGCGTTCTAACTATGGCTACACCTTC
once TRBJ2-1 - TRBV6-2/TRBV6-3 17 CASSPLGLLSSYNEQFF TGTGCCAGCAGCCCTTTGGGCTTACTGAGCTCCTACAATGAGCAGTTCTTC
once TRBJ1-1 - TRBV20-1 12 CSGVGDQPEAFF TGCAGTGGAGTCGGGGACCAACCTGAAGCTTTCTTT
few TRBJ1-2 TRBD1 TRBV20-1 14 CSADRDRSNYGYTF TGCAGTGCTGACCGGGACAGATCTAACTATGGCTACACCTTC
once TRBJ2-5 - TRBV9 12 CASSVPEGTQYF TGTGCCAGCAGCGTACCTGAAGGGACCCAGTACTTC
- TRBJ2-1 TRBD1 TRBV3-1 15 CASSQLGFEGAGQFF TGTGCCAGCAGCCAACTAGGCTTCGAGGGGGCTGGGCAGTTCTTC
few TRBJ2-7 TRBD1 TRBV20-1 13 CSATGQGSHEQYF TGCAGTGCTACGGGACAGGGAAGCCACGAGCAGTACTTC
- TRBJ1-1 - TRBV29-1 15 CSVEGRQTMNTEAFF TGCAGCGTTGAGGGCCGACAGACCATGAACACTGAAGCTTTCTTT
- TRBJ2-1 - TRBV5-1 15 CASSLRGISYNEQFF TGCGCCAGCAGCTTGAGGGGCATATCCTACAATGAGCAGTTCTTC
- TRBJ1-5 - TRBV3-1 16 CASSQRGQGMNQPQHF TGTGCCAGCAGCCAACGGGGGCAGGGAATGAATCAGCCCCAGCATTTT
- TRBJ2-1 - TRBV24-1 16 CATSDPRDTLYNEQFF TGTGCCACCAGTGACCCCCGGGACACTCTATACAATGAGCAGTTCTTC
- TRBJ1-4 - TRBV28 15 CASTPSGGTNEKLFF TGTGCCAGCACCCCAAGCGGGGGTACTAATGAAAAACTGTTTTTT